The 26 T cell receptor beta chains below were found in one sample sequenced in a study of blood T cell repertoires in COVID-19. Sequencing used immunoSEQ multiplex PCR; TCRdb keeps in-frame clones, though not all of them. Among some 64,000 clones listed, approximately 91% were seen once. Sequenced: peripheral blood. The receptors were sampled from a man over 45 with active COVID-19.

The gene calls are TRBV29-1 and TRBJ2-3, with a tentative D call TRBD2 (5 bases). The CDR3 is 13 amino acids. Trimming stripped 6 bases from V and 2 bases from J, with 12 bases between. Germline loops: CDR1 SQVTM, CDR2 ANQGSEA. The CDR3: CSVGGQVTDTQYF. The CDR3 DNA is TGCAGCGTCGGCGGGCAGGTCACAGATACGCAGTATTTT.

V usage is TRBV3-1 (or the pseudogene TRBV3-2) and J usage is TRBJ1-2; possible D gene TRBD1, 5 bases. This CDR3 region has 14 residues. V was shortened by 5 bases and J by 6 bases, with 16 bases between the two germline ends. CDR1 and CDR2 (germline): LGHDT, YNNKEL (reference sequence). CDR3 nucleotides: TGTGCCAGCAGCACTCAAACAGGCCTCCATGGCTACACCTTC. Protein sequence: CASSTQTGLHGYTF.

The chain joins TRBV7-9 to TRBJ1-2; possible D gene TRBD1, 5 bases. CDR3 length: 13 residues. The germline gives CDR1 SEHNR, CDR2 FQNEAQ (reference sequence). V was clipped by 6 bases and J by 6 bases, with 14 bases between them. The CDR3 nucleotides are TGTGCCAGCAGACAGCAGCAGGGTAATGGCTACACCTTC. It is translated as CASRQQQGNGYTF.

This sequence joins TRBV5-1 and TRBJ2-5; maybe TRBD1 (6 bases). The V end lost 2 bases, the J end lost 5 bases, and 13 bases lay between the germline ends. The length of the CDR3 is 14 residues. The germline V gene has CDR1 SGHRS and CDR2 YFSETQ. The CDR3 reads CASSFRGRWETQYF. CDR3 nucleotides: TGCGCCAGCAGCTTCAGGGGCAGGTGGGAGACCCAGTACTTC.

This clone has only one observation. The chain uses TRBV12-5 and TRBJ2-1, with TRBD1 matching 7 bases. V lost 6 bases, J lost 15 bases, and 8 bases stayed unmatched. This CDR3 region has 11 residues. CDR1 and CDR2 from the germline V gene are LGHNT and FRNRAP. The CDR3 DNA reads as TGTGCTAGTGGCTTCGGACAGGTTCGGTTCTTC. Its translation is CASGFGQVRFF.

The chain is built from TRBV7-4 and TRBJ2-7, with a possible D match to TRBD2 (5 bases). CDR3 length: 17 residues. CDR1 and CDR2 from the germline V gene are SGHVT and SQSDAQ. The V end lost 2 bases, the J end lost 6 bases, and 23 bases lay between the germline ends. CDR3 nucleotides: TGTGCCAGCAGCTTAAACGTTGGAGGTCCAGCGATCTGCGAGCAGTACTTC. Translated, it gives CASSLNVGGPAICEQYF.

The chain joins TRBV29-1 to TRBJ1-1; 9 positions match TRBD1. Per the germline V gene, CDR1 is SQVTM and CDR2 is ANQGSEA. The CDR3 has 14 amino acids. V dropped 3 bases and J dropped 11; count of bases not matched to a gene: 13. The CDR3 here is CSVDMTGGQGRAFF. The CDR3 DNA follows: TGCAGCGTTGATATGACGGGGGGACAGGGAAGGGCTTTCTTT. Full variable domain (outside the CDR3, taken from reference TRBV29-1 and TRBJ1-1): SAVISQKPSRDICQRGTSLTIQCQVDSQVTMMFWYRQQPGQSLTLIATANQGSEATYESGFVIDKFPISRPNLTFSTLTVSNMSPEDSSIYLCSVDMTGGQGRAFFGQGTRLTVV.

This sequence joins TRBV5-6 and TRBJ1-2, with 8 bases that match TRBD1. This CDR3 is built from 14 residues. Germline V gives CDR1 SGHDT, CDR2 YYEEEE. The junction had 3 bases not matched to a gene; V was cut back by 3 bases and J by 2 bases. CDR3 DNA: TGTGCCAGCAGCTGGACAGGGACCAACTATGGCTACACCTTC. Amino acids: CASSWTGTNYGYTF.

The CDR3 here is CASSLVQGKSPLHF. For the CDR3, the DNA is TGCGCCAGCAGCTTGGTACAGGGGAAGTCACCCCTCCACTTT. The rearrangement uses TRBV5-1 and TRBJ1-6; 7 bases are a match to TRBD1. This CDR3 region has 14 residues. J lost 10 bases, V lost 0 bases, and 4 bases had no gene match. Germline V gene lookup returns CDR1 SGHRS and CDR2 YFSETQ. The variable domain in full, with the rest retrieved from reference TRBV5-1 and TRBJ1-6, is KAGVTQTPRYLIKTRGQQVTLSCSPISGHRSVSWYQQTPGQGLQFLFEYFSETQRNKGNFPGRFSGRQFSNSRSEMNVSTLELGDSALYLCASSLVQGKSPLHFGNGTRLTVT.

The genes are TRBV7-3 and TRBJ1-6; a possible D gene is TRBD1 (6 bases). The germline V and J ends were trimmed by 5 bases and 7 bases, with 15 bases remaining between them. Germline lookup yields CDR1 SGHTA and CDR2 FQGTGA. The CDR3 contains 15 residues. The CDR3 nucleotides are TGTGCCAGCAGCCCCCGGGGGGGGGCGAATTCACCCCTCCACTTT. Protein: CASSPRGGANSPLHF.

This chain connects TRBV5-8 to TRBJ1-3, with D unresolved. CDR3 length: 13 amino acids. Trimming cost V 4 bases and J 3 bases, with 8 bases left between them. Germline loops: CDR1 SGHTS, CDR2 YDEGEE. The CDR3 sequence: CASSPRFGNTIYF. In DNA, the CDR3 is TGTGCCAGCAGCCCGCGCTTTGGAAACACCATATATTTT. Full variable domain (outside the CDR3, taken from reference TRBV5-8 and TRBJ1-3): EAGVTQSPTHLIKTRGQQATLRCSPISGHTSVYWYQQALGLGLQFLLWYDEGEERNRGNFPPRFSGRQFPNYSSELNVNALELEDSALYLCASSPRFGNTIYFGEGSWLTVV.

The count of this clone is one. V is TRBV28 and J is TRBJ2-5, with unresolved D. The CDR3 has 13 residues. V was cut by 6 bases and J by 2 bases, with 10 bases left in between. CDR1 MDHEN and CDR2 SYDVKM come from the germline V gene. The CDR3 reads CASRRHPQETQYF. For the CDR3, the DNA is TGTGCCAGCAGGAGACACCCTCAAGAGACCCAGTACTTC.

V and J are TRBV18 and TRBJ2-7; 7 bases map to TRBD1. V shed 6 bases and J 4 bases; nucleotides not matched to a gene: 6. Looked up from germline, CDR1 is KGHSH and CDR2 is LQKENI. The CDR3 contains 13 residues. Here the CDR3 reads CASSPDREYEQYF. The CDR3 nucleotides are TGTGCCAGCTCCCCCGACAGGGAGTACGAGCAGTACTTC.

This CDR3 is CASSVLGVSTDTQYF. In DNA form, the CDR3 reads TGTGCCAGCAGCGTCCTCGGGGTTAGCACAGATACGCAGTATTTT. The rearrangement links TRBV9 to TRBJ2-3; D perhaps matches TRBD2 (5 bases). Germline CDR1 SGDLS, CDR2 YYNGEE. The CDR3 is 15 residues long. V shed 2 bases and J shed 0 bases, with 10 bases lying between them.

The genes are TRBV6-6 and TRBJ1-2; 12 nucleotides agree with TRBD1. The trim removed 5 bases at V and 9 bases at J, leaving 16 bases unmatched. CDR3 length: 17 residues. Germline lookup yields CDR1 MNHNY and CDR2 SVGAGI (reference sequence). For the CDR3, the DNA is TGTGCCAGCAGTCGACCCTTGGGACAGGGGGCAGATGTAAGCTACACCTTC. It encodes CASSRPLGQGADVSYTF.

This chain connects TRBV6-5 to TRBJ2-5; D gene unclear. V was pared by 0 bases and J by 0 bases, with 11 bases between. From germline, CDR1 is MNHEY and CDR2 SVGAGI. The CDR3 is made up of 16 amino acids. The CDR3 here is CASSYSSGQYQETQYF. DNA of the CDR3: TGTGCCAGCAGTTACTCGAGTGGGCAGTACCAAGAGACCCAGTACTTC.

The chain joins TRBV9 to TRBJ2-3; a weak D match, TRBD1 (6 bases). The germline CDR1 and CDR2 sequences are SGDLS and YYNGEE. CDR3 length: 17 amino acids. Trimming took off 5 bases at V and 1 base at J, with 20 bases between the two ends. The CDR3 here is CASRAGQGGLGTDTQYF. Here the CDR3 DNA reads TGTGCCAGCAGGGCGGGCCAAGGGGGTCTCGGCACAGATACGCAGTATTTT.

This rearrangement joins TRBV11-3 to TRBJ2-5; 10 nucleotides align to TRBD2. V lost 5 bases to trimming and J lost 3 bases; unmatched junction nucleotides: 3. The germline CDR1 and CDR2 sequences are SGHNT and YENEEA. The CDR3 has 14 amino acids. The CDR3 sequence: CASSAAGGKETQYF. The CDR3 DNA follows: TGTGCCAGCAGCGCAGCGGGGGGGAAAGAGACCCAGTACTTC.

This chain links TRBV11-1 with TRBJ2-7; no reliable D call. The CDR3 covers 13 residues. Germline CDR1 reads SGHAT; CDR2 reads FQDESV (reference sequence). V was cut by 4 bases and J by 7 bases, with 14 bases left in between. CDR3 sequence reads: CASSSSGASEQYF. The CDR3 DNA is TGTGCCAGCAGCTCTTCCGGTGCCTCGGAGCAGTACTTC.

V gene TRBV21-1 combines with J gene TRBJ2-6; no DNA check was done on the table's D call, TRBD1. TRBV21-1 is described as a pseudogene. The CDR3 has 17 residues. The CDR3 reads CASSNDGGSSGANVLTF. The CDR3 DNA sequence: TGTGCCAGCAGCAATGATGGGGGCAGCTCTGGGGCCAACGTCCTGACTTTC.

The chain couples TRBV19 to TRBJ2-5, with D possibly being TRBD2 (5 bases). Germline loops: CDR1 LNHDA, CDR2 SQIVND (reference sequence). V was cut by 6 bases and J by 3 bases, with 14 bases left in between. The CDR3 has 14 residues. The CDR3 loop is CASRPGGSKETQYF. CDR3 DNA sequence: TGTGCCAGTAGACCCGGAGGATCCAAAGAGACCCAGTACTTC.

This clone appeared once. This chain links TRBV5-4 with TRBJ1-1; D unclear. CDR3 length: 13 amino acids. The V gene lost 5 bases and the J gene lost 1 base, with 9 bases spanning the gap. The germline CDR1 and CDR2 sequences are SGHNT and YYREEE (reference sequence). As DNA, the CDR3 is TGTGCCAGCAGGGGAGGATCGAACACTGAAGCTTTCTTT. It yields the protein CASRGGSNTEAFF. Full variable domain (outside the CDR3, taken from reference TRBV5-4 and TRBJ1-1): ETGVTQSPTHLIKTRGQQVTLRCSSQSGHNTVSWYQQALGQGPQFIFQYYREEENGRGNFPPRFSGLQFPNYSSELNVNALELDDSALYLCASRGGSNTEAFFGQGTRLTVV.

V usage is TRBV9 and J usage is TRBJ2-7, with unresolved D. Trimming cost V 0 bases and J 7 bases, with 23 bases left between them. The CDR3 sequence is 17 residues long. The germline V gene encodes CDR1 SGDLS and CDR2 YYNGEE. CDR3 sequence reads: CASSVGSPISPSAEQYF. In nucleotides, the CDR3 is TGTGCCAGCAGCGTAGGTTCACCTATTAGTCCCTCAGCGGAGCAGTACTTC.

This clone has a handful of counts. V is TRBV3-1 (or the pseudogene TRBV3-2) and J is TRBJ2-1, with 9 bases fitting TRBD2. This CDR3 is built from 15 residues. The V gene end was trimmed by 2 bases and the J gene end by 8 bases; junction bases not matched to a gene: 7. The V gene's germline CDR1 is LGHDT and CDR2 YNNKEL (reference sequence). CDR3 in DNA: TGTGCCAGCAGCCAACAGGGGCGGGGGGGCGATGAGCAGTTCTTC. This gives the protein CASSQQGRGGDEQFF.

V usage is TRBV7-9 and J usage is TRBJ2-1; 8 nucleotides match TRBD2. The J segment lost 4 bases and the V segment lost 0 bases, leaving 5 bases of the junction unmatched. The germline CDR1 and CDR2 sequences are SEHNR and FQNEAQ (reference sequence). The length of the CDR3 is 16 residues. The CDR3 reads CASSLAKTGGYNEQFF. The CDR3 DNA is TGTGCCAGCAGCTTAGCGAAAACGGGGGGGTACAATGAGCAGTTCTTC.

V and J are TRBV2 and TRBJ1-5; D gene ambiguous. The germline gives CDR1 SNHLY, CDR2 FYNNEI. Trimming pared 5 bases from V and 5 bases from J, leaving 10 bases between. This CDR3 contains 13 residues. CDR3 in amino acids: CASSIGEDQPQHF. For the CDR3, the DNA is TGTGCCAGCAGTATCGGGGAGGATCAGCCCCAGCATTTT.